Only one count was recorded for the clone carrying this T cell receptor (beta chain). Its antigen remains unknown. The record originates from a study of vaccination effects on CD4 cells after COVID-19. Trimming took off 0 bases at V and 2 bases at J, with 19 bases between the two ends. CDR3 size: 18 residues. Germline CDR1 is LGHNA and CDR2 is YSLEER. Produced via immunoSEQ multiplex PCR; TCRdb's table is partial and in-frame only. The data show roughly 68,000 clones, about 74% seen once. Before any sequencing was done, the ViraFEST assay used viral peptide pools to expand antigen-specific CD4+ T cells. The authors isolated CD4+ T cells after roughly 10 days of culture. Participants got two doses of BNT162b2 or mRNA-1273 vaccine. Cultivation was performed at roughly 2.2 million PBMC per well with approximately 10 IU/ml IL-2 and approximately 9.2 ug/ml peptides added. Half-medium exchanges with IL-2 medium took place on days 3 and 7.

The chain combines TRBV4-3 with TRBJ2-5; possibly TRBD1 for D (5 bases). This receptor was obtained from a human donor who received a COVID-19 vaccine. The specimen was CD4+ T cells from PBMCs cultured with HCoV-229E spike peptides, collected after COVID-19 vaccination. The CDR3 protein is CASSQDVLSRRQQETQYF. The DNA for the CDR3 is TGCGCCAGCAGCCAAGATGTCCTATCTCGTCGACAGCAAGAGACCCAGTACTTC.